This TCR beta chain originates from a study of T cells in Graves' hyperthyroidism and ophthalmopathy. Per the germline V gene, CDR1 is SGHRS and CDR2 is YFSETQ. V lost 3 bases and J lost 1; bases outside the gene matches: 8. The CDR3 runs 17 residues. TCR beta CDR3 regions were amplified from RNA transcripts. Primed by the HTBI set, a first-round RT-PCR was run on the TCR CDR3. A single record per CDR3 protein comes from TCRdb applying MiXCR to the multiplex PCR reads. The table has about 600,000 distinct CDR3 sequences, about 16% seen once. The sequencing input was blood. V and J are TRBV5-1 and TRBJ2-2, with TRBD2 matching 8 bases. This receptor was obtained from a woman aged 40 to 50 with Graves' ophthalmopathy. CDR3 region: CASSSGAGGLNTGELFF. CDR3 nucleotide sequence: TGCGCCAGCAGCTCTGGGGCGGGAGGCCTGAACACCGGGGAGCTGTTTTTT.